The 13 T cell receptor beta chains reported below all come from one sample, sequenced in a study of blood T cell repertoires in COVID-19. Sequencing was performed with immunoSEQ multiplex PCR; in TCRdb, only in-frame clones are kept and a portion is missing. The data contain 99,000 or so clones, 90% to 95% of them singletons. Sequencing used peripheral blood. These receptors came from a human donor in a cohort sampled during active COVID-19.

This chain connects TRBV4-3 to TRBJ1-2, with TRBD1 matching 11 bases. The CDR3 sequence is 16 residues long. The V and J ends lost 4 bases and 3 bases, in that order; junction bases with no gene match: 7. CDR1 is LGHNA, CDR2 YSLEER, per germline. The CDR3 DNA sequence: TGCGCCAGCAGCCTGGACAGGGGGCGCCTAGACTATGGCTACACCTTC. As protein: CASSLDRGRLDYGYTF.

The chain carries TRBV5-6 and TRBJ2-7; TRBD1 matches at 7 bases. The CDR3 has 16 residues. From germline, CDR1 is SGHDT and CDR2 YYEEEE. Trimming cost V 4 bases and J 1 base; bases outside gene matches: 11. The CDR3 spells CASSGDRKGESYEQYF. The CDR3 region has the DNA TGTGCCAGCAGCGGGGACAGAAAGGGGGAATCCTACGAGCAGTACTTC.

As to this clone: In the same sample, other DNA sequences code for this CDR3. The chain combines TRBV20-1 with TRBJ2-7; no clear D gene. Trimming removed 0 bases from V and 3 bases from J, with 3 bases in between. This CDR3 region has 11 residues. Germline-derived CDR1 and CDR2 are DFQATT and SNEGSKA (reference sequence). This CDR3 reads CSARDSYEQYF. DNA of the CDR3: TGCAGTGCTAGAGACAGCTACGAGCAGTACTTC.

The CDR3 DNA reads TGTGCCAGCAGACCCCTAGCGGGAGGGCGTTCCTACAATGAGCAGTTCTTC. Amino acids: CASRPLAGGRSYNEQFF. The chain links TRBV27 to TRBJ2-1; 12 positions agree with TRBD2. Germline CDR1 reads MNHEY; CDR2 reads SMNVEV (reference sequence). The junction had 7 bases not matched to a gene; V was cut back by 6 bases and J by 1 base. The CDR3 totals 17 residues.

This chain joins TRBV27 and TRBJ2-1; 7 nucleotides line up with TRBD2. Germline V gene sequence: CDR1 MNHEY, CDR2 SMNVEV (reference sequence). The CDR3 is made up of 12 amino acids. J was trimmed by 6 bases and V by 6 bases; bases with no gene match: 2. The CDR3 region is CASSPGGNEQFF. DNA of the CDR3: TGTGCCAGCAGCCCGGGGGGCAATGAGCAGTTCTTC.

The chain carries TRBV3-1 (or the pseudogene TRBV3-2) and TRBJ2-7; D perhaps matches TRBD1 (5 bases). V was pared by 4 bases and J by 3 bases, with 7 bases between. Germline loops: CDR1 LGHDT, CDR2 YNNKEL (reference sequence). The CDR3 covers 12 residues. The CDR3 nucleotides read TGTGCCAGCAGCCTACAGGACTACGAGCAGTACTTC. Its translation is CASSLQDYEQYF.

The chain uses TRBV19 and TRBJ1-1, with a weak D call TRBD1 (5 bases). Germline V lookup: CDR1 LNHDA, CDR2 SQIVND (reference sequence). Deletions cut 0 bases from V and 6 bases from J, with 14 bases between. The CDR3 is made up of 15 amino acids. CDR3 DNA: TGTGCCAGTAGTATAGAGGAGGGAGGGGCGTCTGAAGCTTTCTTT. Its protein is CASSIEEGGASEAFF.

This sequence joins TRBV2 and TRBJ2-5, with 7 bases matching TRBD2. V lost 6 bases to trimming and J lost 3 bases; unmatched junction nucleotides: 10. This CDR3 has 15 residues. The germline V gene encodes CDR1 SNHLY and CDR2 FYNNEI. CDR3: CASSGQLALKETQYF. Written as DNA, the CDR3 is TGTGCCAGCAGCGGCCAACTAGCGCTGAAAGAGACCCAGTACTTC.

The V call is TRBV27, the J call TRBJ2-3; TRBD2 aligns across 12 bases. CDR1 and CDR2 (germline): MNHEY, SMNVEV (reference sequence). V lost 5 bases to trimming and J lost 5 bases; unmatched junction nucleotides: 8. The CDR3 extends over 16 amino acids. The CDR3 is CASSLAGGRVGDTQYF. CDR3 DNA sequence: TGTGCCAGCAGTCTAGCGGGAGGGCGGGTTGGAGATACGCAGTATTTT.

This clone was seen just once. DNA for the CDR3: TGTGCCAGCAGCTTAGGGACAGGCTCCTACAATGAGCAGTTCTTC. This encodes CASSLGTGSYNEQFF. V is TRBV11-3 and J is TRBJ2-1; 7 positions match TRBD1. The trim removed 1 base at V and 0 bases at J, leaving 0 bases unmatched. This CDR3 is built from 15 residues. The V gene's germline CDR1 is SGHNT and CDR2 YENEEA.

The DNA of the CDR3 is TGTGCCAGCTCACTAGGGACAGGGAGGTACAATCAGCCCCAGCATTTT. Its translation: CASSLGTGRYNQPQHF. The chain joins TRBV18 to TRBJ1-5; TRBD1 matches 9 bases. This CDR3 is built from 16 residues. V was clipped by 4 bases and J by 3 bases; unmatched bases: 7. Germline loops: CDR1 KGHSH, CDR2 LQKENI.

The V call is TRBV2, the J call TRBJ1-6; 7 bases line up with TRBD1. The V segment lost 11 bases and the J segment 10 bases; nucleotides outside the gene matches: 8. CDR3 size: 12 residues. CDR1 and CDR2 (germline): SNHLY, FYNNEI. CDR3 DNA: TGTGCCGGACGCAGGGGGACCTCACCCCTCCACTTT. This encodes CAGRRGTSPLHF.

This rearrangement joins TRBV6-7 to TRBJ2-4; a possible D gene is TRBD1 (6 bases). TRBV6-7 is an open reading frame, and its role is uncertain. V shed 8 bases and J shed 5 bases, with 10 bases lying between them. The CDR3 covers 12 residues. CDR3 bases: TGTGCCAGCCAGGGGCGCGAAAACATTCAGTACTTC. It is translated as CASQGRENIQYF.